The 8 T cell receptor beta chains below come from one sample, sequenced in a study of graft-versus-host responses after intestinal transplantation. Profiled with immunoSEQ multiplex PCR; TCRdb holds only in-frame clones, not every one. The sample includes roughly 90,000 clones, about nine tenths of them seen just once. No cognate antigen is known for these TCRs. Sequenced material: unstimulated CD4+ T cells sorted from spleen or lymph node cells, taken before transplant. The receptors stem from a human donor who was the organ donor for an intestinal transplant.

The V call is TRBV19, the J call TRBJ2-2, with 7 nucleotides matching TRBD1. V was pared by 6 bases and J by 1 base, with 2 bases of the junction left unmatched. In germline, CDR1 is LNHDA, CDR2 SQIVND (reference sequence). The CDR3 has 14 amino acids. CDR3 nucleotide sequence: TGTGCCAGTAGAGACAGGGAGAACACCGGGGAGCTGTTTTTT. It is translated as CASRDRENTGELFF.

This chain links TRBV18 with TRBJ2-5; D not resolved. Trimming removed 4 bases at V and 2 bases at J, with 5 bases between. CDR3 length equals 12 residues. The V gene's germline CDR1 is KGHSH and CDR2 LQKENI. The CDR3 nucleotides read TGTGCCAGCTCACTTTATCAAGAGACCCAGTACTTC. Protein product: CASSLYQETQYF.

The chain links TRBV6-1 to TRBJ1-3, with D uncertain. The germline V and J ends were trimmed by 3 bases and 7 bases, with 16 bases remaining between them. Germline CDR1 reads MNHNS; CDR2 reads SASEGT. CDR3 length: 15 residues. The CDR3 here is CASSEKEGRGNTIYF. The DNA for the CDR3 is TGTGCCAGCAGTGAGAAGGAAGGCCGCGGGAACACCATATATTTT.

The V and J genes are TRBV6-1 and TRBJ2-5, with TRBD1 matching 10 bases. The CDR3 contains 14 residues. The germline CDR1 and CDR2 sequences are MNHNS and SASEGT. V dropped 4 bases and J dropped 4; count of bases not matched to a gene: 3. CDR3 sequence reads: CASSGQGAAETQYF. The DNA for the CDR3 is TGTGCCAGCAGTGGACAGGGGGCCGCAGAGACCCAGTACTTC.

The chain links TRBV7-8 to TRBJ1-6, with D uncertain. The germline V gene has CDR1 SGHVS and CDR2 FQNEAQ. The V gene lost 2 bases and the J gene lost 6 bases, with 8 bases spanning the gap. The length of the CDR3 is 14 residues. CDR3 in DNA: TGTGCCAGCAGCTTAACGGTCATTAATTCACCCCTCCACTTT. As protein: CASSLTVINSPLHF.

This sequence joins TRBV5-4 and TRBJ1-4; weak D call: TRBD1 (5 bases). Germline CDR1 reads SGHNT; CDR2 reads YYREEE (reference sequence). The CDR3 totals 15 residues. V was cut by 0 bases and J by 8 bases, with 14 bases left in between. The CDR3 coding sequence is TGTGCCAGCAGCTTGGACGGGGGGGGAGGGGAAAAACTGTTTTTT. Translating gives CASSLDGGGGEKLFF.

The chain combines TRBV27 with TRBJ2-5, with a possible D match to TRBD2 (6 bases). The CDR3 loop spans 14 amino acids. V was pared by 7 bases and J by 4 bases, with 16 bases between. The germline gives CDR1 MNHEY, CDR2 SMNVEV (reference sequence). Here the CDR3 DNA reads TGTGCCAGCACCCGTGGGGCCGGGGGAGAGACCCAGTACTTC. Amino acids: CASTRGAGGETQYF.

The chain joins TRBV4-3 to TRBJ2-3; D is undetermined. Germline V gene lookup returns CDR1 LGHNA and CDR2 YSLEER. V gave up 0 bases and J gave up 1 base, with 5 bases separating them. The CDR3 contains 14 residues. The CDR3 is CASSQDLRTDTQYF. The CDR3 DNA follows: TGCGCCAGCAGCCAAGATCTCCGCACAGATACGCAGTATTTT.